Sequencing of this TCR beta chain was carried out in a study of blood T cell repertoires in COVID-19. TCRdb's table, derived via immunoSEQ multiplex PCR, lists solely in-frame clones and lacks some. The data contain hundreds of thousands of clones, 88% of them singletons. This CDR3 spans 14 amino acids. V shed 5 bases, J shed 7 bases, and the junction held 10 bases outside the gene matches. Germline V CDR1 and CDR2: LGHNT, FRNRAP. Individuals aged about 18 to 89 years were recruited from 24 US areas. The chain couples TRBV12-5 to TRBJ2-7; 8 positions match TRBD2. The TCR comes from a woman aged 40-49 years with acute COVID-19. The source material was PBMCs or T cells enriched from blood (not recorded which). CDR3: CASGQSGSPGEQYF. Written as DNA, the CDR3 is TGTGCTAGTGGTCAAAGCGGGAGCCCAGGGGAGCAGTACTTC.